Listed below are T cell receptor beta chains from one sample, sequenced in a study of monozygotic twins with inflammatory bowel disease. TCRdb reworked the 5' RACE reads into one entry per CDR3 protein, no DNA. This table holds approximately 330,000 distinct CDR3 sequences. Sequenced sample: blood. These receptors were collected from a human donor with ulcerative colitis or Crohn's disease, or a healthy co-twin of an affected twin (not recorded which). Each CDR3 is given with its conserved first and last residue.

j_call,v_call,cdr3_aa
TRBJ2-7,TRBV20-1,CSARSSGGPISYEQYF
TRBJ2-3,TRBV6-5,CASSRGMDTQYF
TRBJ2-7,TRBV4-3,CASSRDRFYEQYF
TRBJ2-1,TRBV7-9,CASSLAGTEQFF
TRBJ1-1,TRBV11-2,CASRQIQGPAGTEAFF
TRBJ2-1,TRBV9,CASSVAPGVFNEQFF
TRBJ2-2,TRBV20-1,CSAFDRAANTGELFF
TRBJ2-7,TRBV7-6,CASSLDQGWDEQYF
TRBJ2-6,TRBV3-1,CASSQSAGSGANVLTF
TRBJ1-5,TRBV7-9,CASSQYPGNQPQHF
TRBJ2-1,TRBV7-2,CASSPTGTLYNEQFF
TRBJ2-3,TRBV10-3,CASGTTSTDTQYF
TRBJ2-1,TRBV6-4,CASSDSRDRAHYNEQFF
TRBJ1-6,TRBV6-1,CASSFGTKNNSPLHF
TRBJ2-5,TRBV20-1,CSAEISQGAETQYF
TRBJ1-2,TRBV6-5,CASSSSGWASYGYTF
TRBJ2-3,TRBV5-4,CASSFGYSADTQYF
TRBJ1-1,TRBV6-2/TRBV6-3,CASSHYPDTTEAFF
TRBJ1-1,TRBV19,CASSYRQGLNTEAFF
TRBJ1-2,TRBV19,CASSNRDRGRPNYGYTF
TRBJ2-5,TRBV5-1,CASSLAAGTKETQYF
TRBJ1-2,TRBV5-4,CASSHPTGSERGYTF
TRBJ2-5,TRBV14,CASSQDRKRRGRETQYF
TRBJ1-2,TRBV9,CASSVGDGYGYTF
TRBJ2-7,TRBV18,CASSPRPGWEQYF
TRBJ2-7,TRBV12-3/TRBV12-4,CASSFLGSSYEQYF
TRBJ2-1,TRBV4-1,CASSQVLAEQFF
TRBJ1-6,TRBV5-1,CASSLGTGGVSPLHF
TRBJ2-7,TRBV7-8,CASSNRGLPYEQYF
TRBJ2-2,TRBV5-1,CASSLVAGELFF
TRBJ2-3,TRBV5-1,CASSLERGGRPDTQYF
TRBJ2-3,TRBV19,CASSRTSGDFTQYF
TRBJ2-2,TRBV5-1,CASSLEGLRGNTGELFF
TRBJ2-7,TRBV7-9,CASSLLGSYTYEQYF
TRBJ1-2,TRBV12-3/TRBV12-4,CASSPHLGDDGYTF
TRBJ2-1,TRBV27,CASSLSPLLVGEQFF
TRBJ2-1,TRBV29-1,CSAGDGYYNEQFF